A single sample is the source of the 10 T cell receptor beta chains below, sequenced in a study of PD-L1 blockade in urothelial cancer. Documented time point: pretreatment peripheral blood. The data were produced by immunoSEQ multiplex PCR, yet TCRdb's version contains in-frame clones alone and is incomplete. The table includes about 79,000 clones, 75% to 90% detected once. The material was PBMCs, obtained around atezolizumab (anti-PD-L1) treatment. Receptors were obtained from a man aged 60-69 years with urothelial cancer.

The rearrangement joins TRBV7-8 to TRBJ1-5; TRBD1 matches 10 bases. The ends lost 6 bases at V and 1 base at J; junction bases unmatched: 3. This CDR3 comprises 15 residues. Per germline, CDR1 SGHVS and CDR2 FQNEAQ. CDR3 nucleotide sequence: TGTGCCAGCAGTCAGGACAGGGGGAGCAATCAGCCCCAGCATTTT. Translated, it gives CASSQDRGSNQPQHF.

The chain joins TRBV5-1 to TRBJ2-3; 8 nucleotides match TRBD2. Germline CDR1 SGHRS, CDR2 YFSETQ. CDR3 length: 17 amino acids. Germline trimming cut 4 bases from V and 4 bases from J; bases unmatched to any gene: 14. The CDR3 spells CASSPGRAGGSPDTQYF. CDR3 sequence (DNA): TGCGCCAGCAGCCCAGGACGGGCGGGGGGCAGCCCAGATACGCAGTATTTT.

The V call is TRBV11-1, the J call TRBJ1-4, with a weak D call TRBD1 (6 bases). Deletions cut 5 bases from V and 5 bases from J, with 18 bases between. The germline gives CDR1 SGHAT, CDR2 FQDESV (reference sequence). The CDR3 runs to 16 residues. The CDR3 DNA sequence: TGTGCCAGCAGCCTAAAACTACCGGGACAAAATGAAAAACTGTTTTTT. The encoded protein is CASSLKLPGQNEKLFF.

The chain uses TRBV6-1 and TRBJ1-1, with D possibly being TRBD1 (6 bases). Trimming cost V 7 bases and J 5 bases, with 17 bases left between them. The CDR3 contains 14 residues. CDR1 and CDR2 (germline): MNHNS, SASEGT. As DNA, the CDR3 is TGTGCCAGCACCCTGGACAGCCGCCCGACTGAAGCTTTCTTT. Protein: CASTLDSRPTEAFF.

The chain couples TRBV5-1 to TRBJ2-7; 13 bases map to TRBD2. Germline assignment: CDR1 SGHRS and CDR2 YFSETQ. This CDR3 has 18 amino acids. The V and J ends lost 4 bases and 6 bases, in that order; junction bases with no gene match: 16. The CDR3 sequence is CASSGTRTSGGLPFEQYF. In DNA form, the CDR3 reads TGCGCCAGCAGCGGGACTCGGACTAGCGGGGGCCTGCCGTTCGAGCAGTACTTC.

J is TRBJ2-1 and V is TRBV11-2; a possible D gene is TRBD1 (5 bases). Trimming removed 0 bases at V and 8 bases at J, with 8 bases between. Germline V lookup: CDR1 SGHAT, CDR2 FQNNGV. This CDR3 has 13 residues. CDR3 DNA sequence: TGTGCCAGCAGCTTAGATTCAGGGCATGAGCAGTTCTTC. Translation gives CASSLDSGHEQFF.

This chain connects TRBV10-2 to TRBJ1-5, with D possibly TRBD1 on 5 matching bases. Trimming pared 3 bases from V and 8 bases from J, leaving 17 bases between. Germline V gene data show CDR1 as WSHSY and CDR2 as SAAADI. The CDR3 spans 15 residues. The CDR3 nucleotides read TGCGCCAGCAGTGAAGAGCTTAGGGCAGGGAAGCCCCAGCATTTT. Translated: CASSEELRAGKPQHF.

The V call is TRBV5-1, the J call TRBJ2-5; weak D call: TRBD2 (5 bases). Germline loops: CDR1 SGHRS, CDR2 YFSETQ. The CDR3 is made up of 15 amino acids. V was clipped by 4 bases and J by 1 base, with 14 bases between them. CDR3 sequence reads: CASSQNTGFQETQYF. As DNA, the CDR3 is TGCGCCAGCAGCCAAAACACGGGATTCCAAGAGACCCAGTACTTC. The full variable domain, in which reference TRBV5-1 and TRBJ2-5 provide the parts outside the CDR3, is KAGVTQTPRYLIKTRGQQVTLSCSPISGHRSVSWYQQTPGQGLQFLFEYFSETQRNKGNFPGRFSGRQFSNSRSEMNVSTLELGDSALYLCASSQNTGFQETQYFGPGTRLLVL.

The CDR3 nucleotides are TGTGCCAGCAGCTTGGACAGGGGATATGGCTACACCTTC. Translated, it gives CASSLDRGYGYTF. V usage is TRBV5-4 and J usage is TRBJ1-2; 7 bases agree with TRBD1. Per germline, CDR1 SGHNT and CDR2 YYREEE (reference sequence). The CDR3 sequence is 13 residues long. V shed 0 bases, J shed 5 bases, and the junction held 1 base outside the gene matches. The entire variable domain, with the rest obtained from reference TRBV5-4 and TRBJ1-2, is as follows: ETGVTQSPTHLIKTRGQQVTLRCSSQSGHNTVSWYQQALGQGPQFIFQYYREEENGRGNFPPRFSGLQFPNYSSELNVNALELDDSALYLCASSLDRGYGYTFGSGTRLTVV.

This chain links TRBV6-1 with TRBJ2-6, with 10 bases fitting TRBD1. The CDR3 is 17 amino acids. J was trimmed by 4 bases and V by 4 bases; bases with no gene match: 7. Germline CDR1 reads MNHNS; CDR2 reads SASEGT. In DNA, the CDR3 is TGTGCCAGCAGTGGCCGGGACAGGGGATCCGGGGCCAACGTCCTGACTTTC. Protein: CASSGRDRGSGANVLTF.